This T cell receptor (beta chain) was retrieved from a study of metastatic and nonmetastatic thyroid tumors. All patients were treatment-naive before thyroid surgery. This clone qualifies as large. This CDR3 region has 20 residues. The V and J ends lost 6 bases and 1 base respectively, with 28 bases between them. The germline CDR1 and CDR2 sequences are MNHNY and SVGAGI (reference sequence). TCRdb re-called clones from the PCR reads using MiXCR. The table has under 20,000 clones, about 33% seen once; the top ten hold approximately 17%. The source material was tumor tissue. The chain joins TRBV6-6 to TRBJ1-5; D might be TRBD1 (5 bases). The sequence was obtained from a female donor with papillary thyroid cancer or a benign thyroid nodule (not recorded which). Some clones in this sample may be carry-over from other donors' samples. The CDR3 region is CASRKGGVEGSGTSNQPQHF. CDR3 DNA: TGTGCCAGCAGAAAAGGCGGGGTGGAAGGGTCGGGGACCAGCAATCAGCCCCAGCATTTT.